The 26 T cell receptor beta chains in this list originate from one sample, sequenced in a study of shared clonotypes between healthy human individuals. Profiled with immunoSEQ multiplex PCR; TCRdb holds only in-frame clones, not every one. The data show roughly 1,100,000 clones, about three quarters seen once. The specimen was memory CD4+ T cells sorted from blood. Subset defined: CD45RA-negative fraction. Receptors originate from a man aged 18 to 30 in good health.

The gene calls are TRBV2 and TRBJ2-1, with 8 bases lining up with TRBD1. Germline V CDR1 and CDR2: SNHLY, FYNNEI. The CDR3 covers 14 residues. The J segment lost 1 base and the V segment lost 10 bases, leaving 6 bases of the junction unmatched. The CDR3, as DNA: TGTGCCATGGCCCGGACAGGGTCCTACAATGAGCAGTTCTTC. The encoded protein is CAMARTGSYNEQFF.

The rearrangement joins TRBV28 to TRBJ1-2, with TRBD1 matching 8 bases. The CDR3 has 14 residues. Germline values: CDR1 MDHEN, CDR2 SYDVKM. V lost 6 bases, J lost 4 bases, and 7 bases stayed unmatched. The CDR3 protein is CASRTGTGFYGYTF. DNA for the CDR3: TGTGCCAGCAGAACCGGGACAGGCTTCTATGGCTACACCTTC.

This clone was seen a few times. The V and J genes are TRBV7-6 and TRBJ2-3; D may be TRBD2 (6 bases). Germline V gives CDR1 SGHVS, CDR2 FNYEAQ. Trimming pared 2 bases from V and 4 bases from J, leaving 13 bases between. The CDR3 covers 15 residues. CDR3 sequence: CASSLMYGGADTQYF. CDR3 nucleotides: TGTGCCAGCAGCTTAATGTACGGGGGAGCAGATACGCAGTATTTT.

The chain links TRBV9 to TRBJ1-1; 8 bases map to TRBD1. The V and J ends lost 4 bases and 1 base, in that order; junction bases with no gene match: 6. CDR3 size: 15 residues. CDR1 is SGDLS, CDR2 YYNGEE, per germline. This CDR3 reads CASSPPGGQNTEAFF. Here the CDR3 DNA reads TGTGCCAGCAGCCCCCCAGGGGGCCAGAACACTGAAGCTTTCTTT. Combining the CDR3 with reference TRBV9 and TRBJ1-1 gives the whole variable domain DSGVTQTPKHLITATGQRVTLRCSPRSGDLSVYWYQQSLDQGLQFLIQYYNGEERAKGNILERFSAQQFPDLHSELNLSSLELGDSALYFCASSPPGGQNTEAFFGQGTRLTVV.

The V gene is TRBV27, the J gene TRBJ2-5; 7 bases are a match to TRBD1. Germline V gives CDR1 MNHEY, CDR2 SMNVEV (reference sequence). V lost 7 bases, J lost 5 bases, and 7 bases stayed unmatched. The CDR3 is 13 amino acids. The CDR3 here is CASTRTGLETQYF. DNA for the CDR3: TGTGCCAGCACCAGGACAGGCTTGGAGACCCAGTACTTC.

This clone was observed a few times. This chain connects TRBV30 to TRBJ1-1; weak D call: TRBD1 (5 bases). The CDR3 is 15 residues long. V was pared by 2 bases and J by 1 base, with 14 bases between. The V gene's germline CDR1 is GTSNPN and CDR2 SVGIG (reference sequence). CDR3 nucleotide sequence: TGTGCCTGGAGTATATCCGTGAGGGGGAACACTGAAGCTTTCTTT. Residues: CAWSISVRGNTEAFF.

This rearrangement joins TRBV15 to TRBJ1-1, with 9 bases identical to TRBD1. Germline assignment: CDR1 LNHNV and CDR2 YYDKDF (reference sequence). Trimming at V came to 5 bases and at J to 10 bases, leaving 5 bases not matched to a gene. The CDR3 has 12 amino acids. CDR3 loop: CATSDRGFVAFF. The CDR3 DNA is TGTGCCACCAGCGACAGGGGGTTTGTAGCTTTCTTT.

The genes are TRBV25-1 and TRBJ1-2; no clear D. The germline V and J ends were trimmed by 6 bases and 7 bases, with 18 bases remaining between them. CDR1 and CDR2 from the germline V gene are MGHDK and SYGVNS. CDR3 length equals 14 residues. The CDR3, as DNA: TGTGCCAGCAGCGCCGGGCTAGGGTTATTTGGCTACACCTTC. Translation gives CASSAGLGLFGYTF.

This clone came up once. J is TRBJ2-7 and V is TRBV27, with D uncertain. This CDR3 region has 15 residues. The ends were cut back, 0 bases at V and 3 bases at J, with 12 bases in the middle. In germline, CDR1 is MNHEY, CDR2 SMNVEV (reference sequence). Written as DNA, the CDR3 is TGTGCCAGCAGTTTATCGGCAGTTACCAGCTACGAGCAGTACTTC. Its protein is CASSLSAVTSYEQYF.

The V gene is TRBV7-6, the J gene TRBJ2-6; D may be TRBD2 (5 bases). V lost 1 base and J 2 bases, leaving 12 bases between the germline ends. The length of the CDR3 is 17 residues. From germline, CDR1 is SGHVS and CDR2 FNYEAQ. CDR3 in DNA: TGTGCCAGCAGCTTAGGCGGAGGACCGCCTGGGGCCAACGTCCTGACTTTC. It specifies CASSLGGGPPGANVLTF.

The V call is TRBV19, the J call TRBJ2-2; D remains ambiguous. Germline CDR1 LNHDA, CDR2 SQIVND (reference sequence). The CDR3 is 14 residues long. V lost 5 bases, J lost 3 bases, and 10 bases lay in between. The CDR3 sequence is CASSALQYTGELFF. In DNA, the CDR3 is TGTGCCAGTAGTGCCCTACAGTACACCGGGGAGCTGTTTTTT.

This rearrangement joins TRBV7-9 to TRBJ2-1; possibly TRBD2 for D (5 bases). V lost 7 bases and J lost 7, with 20 bases in between. Germline V gives CDR1 SEHNR, CDR2 FQNEAQ (reference sequence). This CDR3 has 15 amino acids. The CDR3 protein is CASTPVASRGNEQFF. In DNA, the CDR3 is TGTGCCAGCACCCCCGTAGCGAGCCGAGGTAATGAGCAGTTCTTC. Filled out from reference TRBV7-9 and TRBJ2-1, the complete variable domain reads DTGVSQNPRHKITKRGQNVTFRCDPISEHNRLYWYRQTLGQGPEFLTYFQNEAQLEKSRLLSDRFSAERPKGSFSTLEIQRTEQGDSAMYLCASTPVASRGNEQFFGPGTRLTVL.

The chain uses TRBV30 and TRBJ2-1; no clear D. The length of the CDR3 is 14 residues. CDR1 GTSNPN and CDR2 SVGIG come from the germline V gene (reference sequence). Trimming pared 1 base from V and 4 bases from J, leaving 11 bases between. The CDR3 DNA reads TGTGCCTGGAGTGAGGTAGGTCCGTACAATGAGCAGTTCTTC. This sequence encodes CAWSEVGPYNEQFF.

In its sample, this clone was seen a few times. The rearrangement joins TRBV7-8 to TRBJ1-1; tentative D call: TRBD1 (5 bases). CDR3 length: 14 residues. Trimming left V 7 bases short and J 3 bases short, with 15 bases between. The germline gives CDR1 SGHVS, CDR2 FQNEAQ. The CDR3, as DNA: TGTGCCAGCACCCGCGTCGGGGGGTACACTGAAGCTTTCTTT. Translating gives CASTRVGGYTEAFF. The whole variable domain, remainder taken from reference TRBV7-8 and TRBJ1-1, is GAGVSQSPRYKVAKRGQDVALRCDPISGHVSLFWYQQALGQGPEFLTYFQNEAQLDKSGLPSDRFFAERPEGSVSTLKIQRTQQEDSAVYLCASTRVGGYTEAFFGQGTRLTVV.

The rearrangement joins TRBV4-1 to TRBJ2-2; 7 bases agree with TRBD2. Germline V lookup: CDR1 MGHRA, CDR2 YSYEKL. CDR3 size: 16 residues. The trim removed 3 bases at V and 3 bases at J, leaving 7 bases unmatched. DNA for the CDR3: TGCGCCAGCAGCCACGGACGGCTAGCGGACACCGGGGAGCTGTTTTTT. Translated: CASSHGRLADTGELFF.

In DNA form, the CDR3 reads TGTGCCAGCAGCTTTGTCTTAGCTAACTATGGCTACACCTTC. Translated: CASSFVLANYGYTF. J is TRBJ1-2 and V is TRBV5-6; unclear D gene. The CDR3 has 14 amino acids. The germline gives CDR1 SGHDT, CDR2 YYEEEE. V was pared by 2 bases and J by 0 bases, with 8 bases between.

The rearrangement uses TRBV6-5 and TRBJ1-1; D gene unclear. The length of the CDR3 is 13 residues. The ends were cut back, 6 bases at V and 1 base at J, with 9 bases in the middle. CDR1 and CDR2 (germline): MNHEY, SVGAGI. CDR3 in DNA: TGTGCCAGCAGACTAACTCAGAACACTGAAGCTTTCTTT. Translation: CASRLTQNTEAFF.

The chain has TRBV25-1 and TRBJ1-2; 10 nucleotides match TRBD1. CDR1 is MGHDK, CDR2 SYGVNS, per germline. V was clipped by 3 bases and J by 6 bases; unmatched bases: 7. This CDR3 is built from 15 residues. CDR3 sequence (DNA): TGTGCCAGCAGTGACTCTCTGACAGGGGGCAATGGCTACACCTTC. Amino acid sequence: CASSDSLTGGNGYTF.

The chain recombines TRBV7-9 with TRBJ2-5, with TRBD1 identical over 7 bases. The germline gives CDR1 SEHNR, CDR2 FQNEAQ (reference sequence). CDR3 size: 15 residues. With V trimmed by 3 bases and J by 5 bases, 9 bases remained unmatched. The CDR3 sequence is CASSFARGLGETQYF. CDR3 sequence (DNA): TGTGCCAGCAGCTTCGCGAGGGGGCTCGGGGAGACCCAGTACTTC.

This clone was seen only once. The rearrangement uses TRBV6-5 and TRBJ2-7; tentative D call: TRBD1 (6 bases). The CDR3 consists of 15 residues. Trimming removed 6 bases from V and 0 bases from J, with 15 bases in between. Germline V gene sequence: CDR1 MNHEY, CDR2 SVGAGI. The CDR3 sequence is CASRPPDRSSYEQYF. The CDR3 nucleotides read TGTGCCAGCAGACCCCCCGACAGGAGCTCCTACGAGCAGTACTTC.

The J gene is TRBJ2-5, the V gene TRBV6-4; either TRBD1 or TRBD2 may supply D (5 bases each). V lost 7 bases and J 5 bases, leaving 29 bases between the germline ends. The germline V gene encodes CDR1 MRHNA and CDR2 SNTAGT. The CDR3 spans 18 residues. CDR3 amino acids: CASIPFFLGVRLAETQYF. As DNA, the CDR3 is TGTGCCAGCATTCCCTTCTTCTTGGGGGTCCGTCTAGCCGAGACCCAGTACTTC.

This rearrangement joins TRBV7-2 to TRBJ1-2; D is perhaps TRBD1 (5 bases). The V gene's germline CDR1 is SGHTA and CDR2 FQGNSA. Trimming left V 4 bases short and J 4 bases short, with 19 bases between. This CDR3 spans 16 amino acids. CDR3 bases: TGTGCCAGCAGCTCCCGGGACCGGCCCGTAGGCTATGGCTACACCTTC. Protein product: CASSSRDRPVGYGYTF.

The V and J genes are TRBV5-1 and TRBJ2-3; possibly TRBD1 for D (6 bases). The germline V gene encodes CDR1 SGHRS and CDR2 YFSETQ. With 5 bases removed from V and 0 bases from J, the gap between germline ends came to 16 bases. The CDR3 spans 16 residues. The chain's CDR3 is CASRPGTQSSTDTQYF. The CDR3 nucleotides are TGCGCCAGCAGACCCGGGACACAGTCTAGCACAGATACGCAGTATTTT.

This clone has just one count. The CDR3 protein is CSVGKAGGGTEAFF. The CDR3 nucleotides read TGCAGCGTGGGTAAGGCGGGAGGAGGCACTGAAGCTTTCTTT. This sequence joins TRBV29-1 and TRBJ1-1; D is uncertain. The CDR3 is made up of 14 amino acids. CDR1 and CDR2 (germline): SQVTM, ANQGSEA. The germline V and J ends were trimmed by 6 bases and 4 bases, with 18 bases remaining between them.

This clone was seen once. This sequence joins TRBV7-2 and TRBJ2-7; no clear D gene. CDR1 and CDR2 (germline): SGHTA, FQGNSA. CDR3 length: 13 residues. Trimming took off 3 bases at V and 2 bases at J, with 8 bases between the two ends. The DNA for the CDR3 is TGTGCCAGCAGCTTTGATCCTCCCTACGAGCAGTACTTC. Its translation: CASSFDPPYEQYF.

The table lists this clone with a few counts. The chain is built from TRBV19 and TRBJ1-1, with TRBD1 as a possible D gene (5 bases). The CDR3 totals 14 residues. The V end was cut by 9 bases, the J end by 2 bases, with 16 bases between. Germline CDR1 and CDR2: LNHDA and SQIVND (reference sequence). CDR3 coding DNA: TGTGCCAGCCAGGCGGGGGGGACCAACACTGAAGCTTTCTTT. It encodes CASQAGGTNTEAFF.